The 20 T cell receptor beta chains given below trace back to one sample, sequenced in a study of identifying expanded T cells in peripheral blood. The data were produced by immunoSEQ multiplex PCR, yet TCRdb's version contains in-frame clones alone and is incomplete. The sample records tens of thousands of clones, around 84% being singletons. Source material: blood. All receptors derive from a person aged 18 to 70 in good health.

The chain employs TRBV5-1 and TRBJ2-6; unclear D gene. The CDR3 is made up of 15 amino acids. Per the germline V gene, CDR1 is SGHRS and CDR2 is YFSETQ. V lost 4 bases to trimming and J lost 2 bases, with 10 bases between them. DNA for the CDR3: TGCGCCAGCAGCGTCTCGAACCCTGGGGCCAACGTCCTGACTTTC. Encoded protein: CASSVSNPGANVLTF.

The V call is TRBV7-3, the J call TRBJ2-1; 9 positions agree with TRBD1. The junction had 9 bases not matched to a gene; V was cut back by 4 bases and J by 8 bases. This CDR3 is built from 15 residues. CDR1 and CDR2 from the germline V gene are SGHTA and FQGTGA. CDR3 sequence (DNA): TGTGCCAGCAGCTCTCGGACAGGGGCGCCCGATGAGCAGTTCTTC. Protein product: CASSSRTGAPDEQFF.

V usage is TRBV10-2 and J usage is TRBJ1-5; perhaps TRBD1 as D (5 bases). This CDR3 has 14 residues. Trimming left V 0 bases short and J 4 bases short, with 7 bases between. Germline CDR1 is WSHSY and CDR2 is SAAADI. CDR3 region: CASSESGGNQPQHF. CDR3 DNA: TGCGCCAGCAGTGAGTCGGGGGGGAATCAGCCCCAGCATTTT.

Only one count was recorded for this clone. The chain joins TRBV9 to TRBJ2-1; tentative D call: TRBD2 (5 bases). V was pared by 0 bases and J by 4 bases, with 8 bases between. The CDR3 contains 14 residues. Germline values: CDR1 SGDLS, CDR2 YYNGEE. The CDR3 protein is CASSVETTYNEQFF. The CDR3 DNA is TGTGCCAGCAGCGTAGAGACTACATACAATGAGCAGTTCTTC.

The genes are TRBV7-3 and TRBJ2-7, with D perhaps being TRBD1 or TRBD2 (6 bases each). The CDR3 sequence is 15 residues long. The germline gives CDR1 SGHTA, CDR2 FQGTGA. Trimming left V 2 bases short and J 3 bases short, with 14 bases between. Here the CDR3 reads CASSLLAGQRYEQYF. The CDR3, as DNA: TGTGCCAGCAGCTTACTGGCGGGACAACGCTACGAGCAGTACTTC.

The CDR3 here is CASSWKRGDEQYF. The CDR3 bases are TGTGCCAGCAGCTGGAAACGAGGAGACGAGCAGTACTTC. The chain couples TRBV7-2 to TRBJ2-7; D is ambiguous. In germline, CDR1 is SGHTA, CDR2 FQGNSA. The CDR3 spans 13 residues. V shed 4 bases and J shed 5 bases, with 12 bases lying between them.

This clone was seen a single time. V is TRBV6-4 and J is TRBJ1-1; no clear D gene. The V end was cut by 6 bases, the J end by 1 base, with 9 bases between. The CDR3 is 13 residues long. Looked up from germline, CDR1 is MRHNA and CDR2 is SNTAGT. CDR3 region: CASSFQENTEAFF. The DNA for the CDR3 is TGTGCCAGCAGCTTTCAGGAGAACACTGAAGCTTTCTTT.

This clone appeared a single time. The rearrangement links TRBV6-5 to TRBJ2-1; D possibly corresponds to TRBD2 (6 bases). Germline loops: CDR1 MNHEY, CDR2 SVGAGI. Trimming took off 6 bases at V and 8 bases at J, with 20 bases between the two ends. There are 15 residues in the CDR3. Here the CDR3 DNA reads TGTGCCAGCAGCCGGATGGGGGGAGCCGGGGATGAGCAGTTCTTC. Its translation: CASSRMGGAGDEQFF.

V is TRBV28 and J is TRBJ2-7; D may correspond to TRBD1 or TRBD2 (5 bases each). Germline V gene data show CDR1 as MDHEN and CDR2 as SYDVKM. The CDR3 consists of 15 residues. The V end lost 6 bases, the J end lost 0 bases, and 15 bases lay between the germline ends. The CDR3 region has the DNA TGTGCCAGCAGAACCTACGATGGGGGCTCCTACGAGCAGTACTTC. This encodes CASRTYDGGSYEQYF.

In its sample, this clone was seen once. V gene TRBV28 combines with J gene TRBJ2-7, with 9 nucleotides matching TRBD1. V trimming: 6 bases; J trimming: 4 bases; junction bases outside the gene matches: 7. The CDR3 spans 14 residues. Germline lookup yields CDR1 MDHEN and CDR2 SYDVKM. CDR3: CASSGTGNTYEQYF. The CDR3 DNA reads TGTGCCAGCAGCGGGACAGGGAATACTTACGAGCAGTACTTC.

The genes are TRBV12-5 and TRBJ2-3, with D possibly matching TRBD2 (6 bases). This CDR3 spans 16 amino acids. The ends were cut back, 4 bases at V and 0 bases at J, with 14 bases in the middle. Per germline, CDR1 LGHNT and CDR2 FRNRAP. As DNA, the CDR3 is TGTGCTAGTGGTTCGTCAGGGACTTATAGCACAGATACGCAGTATTTT. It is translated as CASGSSGTYSTDTQYF. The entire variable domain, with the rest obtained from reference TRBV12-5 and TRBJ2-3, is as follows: DARVTQTPRHKVTEMGQEVTMRCQPILGHNTVFWYRQTMMQGLELLAYFRNRAPLDDSGMPKDRFSAEMPDATLATLKIQPSEPRDSAVYFCASGSSGTYSTDTQYFGPGTRLTVL.

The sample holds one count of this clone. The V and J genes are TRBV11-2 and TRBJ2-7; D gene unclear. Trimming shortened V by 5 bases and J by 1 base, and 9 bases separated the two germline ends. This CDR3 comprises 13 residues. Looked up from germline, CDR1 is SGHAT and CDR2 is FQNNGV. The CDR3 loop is CASSATSSYEQYF. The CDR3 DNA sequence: TGTGCCAGCAGCGCCACCAGTTCCTACGAGCAGTACTTC.

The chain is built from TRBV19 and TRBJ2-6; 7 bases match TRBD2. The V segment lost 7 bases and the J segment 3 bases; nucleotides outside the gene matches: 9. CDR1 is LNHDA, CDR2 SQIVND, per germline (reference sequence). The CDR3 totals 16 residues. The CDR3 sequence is CASTTTGGSGANVLTF. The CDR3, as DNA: TGTGCCAGTACCACCACGGGGGGAAGTGGGGCCAACGTCCTGACTTTC.

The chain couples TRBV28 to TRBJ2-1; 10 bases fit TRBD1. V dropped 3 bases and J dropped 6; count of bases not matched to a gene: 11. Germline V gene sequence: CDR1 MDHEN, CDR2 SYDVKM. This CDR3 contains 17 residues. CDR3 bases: TGTGCCAGCAGTTTTGGCCACAGGGACAGGGGAATCAATGAGCAGTTCTTC. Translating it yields CASSFGHRDRGINEQFF. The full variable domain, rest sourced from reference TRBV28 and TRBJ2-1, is DVKVTQSSRYLVKRTGEKVFLECVQDMDHENMFWYRQDPGLGLRLIYFSYDVKMKEKGDIPEGYSVSREKKERFSLILESASTNQTSMYLCASSFGHRDRGINEQFFGPGTRLTVL.

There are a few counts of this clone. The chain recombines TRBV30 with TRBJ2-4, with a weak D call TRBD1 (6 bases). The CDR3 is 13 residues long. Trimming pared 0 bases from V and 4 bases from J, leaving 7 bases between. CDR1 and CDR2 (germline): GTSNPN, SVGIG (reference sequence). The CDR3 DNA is TGTGCCTGGAGTGTGGGGACAAAAAACATTCAGTACTTC. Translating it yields CAWSVGTKNIQYF.

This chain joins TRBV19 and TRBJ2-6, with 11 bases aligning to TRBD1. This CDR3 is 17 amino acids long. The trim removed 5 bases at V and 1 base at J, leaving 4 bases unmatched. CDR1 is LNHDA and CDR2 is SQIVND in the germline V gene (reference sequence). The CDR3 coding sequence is TGTGCCAGTAGTCAGGGACAGGGGGTGTCTGGGGCCAACGTCCTGACTTTC. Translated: CASSQGQGVSGANVLTF.

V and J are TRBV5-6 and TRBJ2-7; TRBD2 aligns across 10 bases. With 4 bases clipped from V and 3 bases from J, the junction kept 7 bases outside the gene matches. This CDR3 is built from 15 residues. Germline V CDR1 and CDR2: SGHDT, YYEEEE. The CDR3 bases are TGTGCCAGCAGCGGGTGGACTAGCGGTTACTACGAGCAGTACTTC. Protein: CASSGWTSGYYEQYF.

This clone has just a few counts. The CDR3 is CASSSYGTGVDTEAFF. As DNA, the CDR3 is TGTGCCAGCAGTTCCTACGGGACAGGGGTGGACACTGAAGCTTTCTTT. The genes are TRBV28 and TRBJ1-1; 10 bases are a match to TRBD1. The CDR3 has 16 amino acids. CDR1 and CDR2 from the germline V gene are MDHEN and SYDVKM. V trimming: 4 bases; J trimming: 3 bases; junction bases outside the gene matches: 8.

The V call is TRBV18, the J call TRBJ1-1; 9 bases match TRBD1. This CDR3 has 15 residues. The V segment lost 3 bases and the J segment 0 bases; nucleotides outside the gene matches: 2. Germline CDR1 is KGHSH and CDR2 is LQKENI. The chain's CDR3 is CASSPRDRVNTEAFF. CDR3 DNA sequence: TGTGCCAGCTCACCGCGGGACAGGGTGAACACTGAAGCTTTCTTT.

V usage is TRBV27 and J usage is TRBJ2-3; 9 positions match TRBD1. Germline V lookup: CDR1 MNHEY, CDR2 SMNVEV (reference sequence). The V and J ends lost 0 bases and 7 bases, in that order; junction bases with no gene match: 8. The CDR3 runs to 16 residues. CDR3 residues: CASSLSVQGALNTQYF. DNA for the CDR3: TGTGCCAGCAGTTTATCTGTACAGGGGGCGCTTAATACGCAGTATTTT.